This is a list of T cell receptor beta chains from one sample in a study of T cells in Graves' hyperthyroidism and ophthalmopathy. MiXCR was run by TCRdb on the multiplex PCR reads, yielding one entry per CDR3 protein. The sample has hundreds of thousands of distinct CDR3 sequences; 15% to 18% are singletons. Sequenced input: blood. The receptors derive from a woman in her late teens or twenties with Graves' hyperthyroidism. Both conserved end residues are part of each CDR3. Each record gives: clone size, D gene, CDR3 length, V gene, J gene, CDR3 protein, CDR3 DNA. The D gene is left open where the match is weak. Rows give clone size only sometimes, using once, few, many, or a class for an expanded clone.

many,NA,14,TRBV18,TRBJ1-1,CASSQEEKRTEAFF,TGTGCCAGCTCCCAAGAGGAGAAGAGAACTGAAGCTTTCTTT
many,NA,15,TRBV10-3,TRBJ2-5,CAISEGTATQETQYF,TGTGCCATCAGTGAGGGCACGGCGACCCAAGAGACCCAGTACTTC
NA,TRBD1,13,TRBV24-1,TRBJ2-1,CATSDNDRVKQFF,TGTGCCACCAGTGACAACGACAGGGTTAAGCAGTTCTTC
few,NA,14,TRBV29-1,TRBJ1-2,CSVDRPAGRNGYTF,TGCAGCGTTGATCGTCCCGCAGGGAGGAATGGCTACACCTTC
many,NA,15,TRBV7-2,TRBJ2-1,CASSAVGGSYNEQFF,TGTGCCAGCAGCGCCGTCGGGGGCTCCTACAATGAGCAGTTCTTC
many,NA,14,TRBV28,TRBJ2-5,CASSFTTEQETQYF,TGTGCCAGCAGTTTTACGACTGAGCAAGAGACCCAGTACTTC
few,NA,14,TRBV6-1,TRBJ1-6,CASYPGLRGAPLHF,TGTGCCTCCTACCCGGGACTCCGAGGGGCTCCCCTCCACTTT
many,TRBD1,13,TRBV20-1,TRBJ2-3,CSFRGPSTDTQYF,TGCAGTTTCAGGGGGCCTAGCACAGATACGCAGTATTTT
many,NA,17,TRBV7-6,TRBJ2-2,CASSYRGTPANTGELFF,TGTGCCAGCAGCTATAGGGGGACACCAGCGAACACCGGGGAGCTGTTTTTT
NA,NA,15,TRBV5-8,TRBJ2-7,CASSGWAGSSYEQYF,TGTGCCAGCAGCGGATGGGCAGGGAGCTCCTACGAGCAGTACTTC
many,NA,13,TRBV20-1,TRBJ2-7,CSARDRISYEQYF,TGCAGTGCTAGAGACAGGATTTCCTACGAGCAGTACTTC